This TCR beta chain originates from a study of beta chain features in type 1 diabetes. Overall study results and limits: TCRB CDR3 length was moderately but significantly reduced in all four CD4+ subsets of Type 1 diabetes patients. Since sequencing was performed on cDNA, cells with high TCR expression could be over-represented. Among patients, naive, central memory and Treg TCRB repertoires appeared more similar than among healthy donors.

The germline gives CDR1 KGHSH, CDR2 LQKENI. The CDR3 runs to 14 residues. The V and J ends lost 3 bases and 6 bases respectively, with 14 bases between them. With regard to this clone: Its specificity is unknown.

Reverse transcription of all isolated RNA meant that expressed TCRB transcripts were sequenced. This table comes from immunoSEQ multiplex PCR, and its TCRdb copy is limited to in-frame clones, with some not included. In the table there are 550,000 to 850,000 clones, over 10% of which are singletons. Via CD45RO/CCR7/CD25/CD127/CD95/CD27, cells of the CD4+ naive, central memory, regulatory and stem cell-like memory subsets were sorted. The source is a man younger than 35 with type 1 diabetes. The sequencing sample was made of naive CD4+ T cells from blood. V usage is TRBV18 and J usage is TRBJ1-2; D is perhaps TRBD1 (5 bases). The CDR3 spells CASSPGGLNDGYTF. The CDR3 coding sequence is TGTGCCAGCTCACCGGGGGGATTGAACGATGGCTACACCTTC.